This TCR beta chain appears in the sequencing data of a study of cytomegalovirus exposure and HLA in healthy donors. The CDR3 covers 13 residues. The trim removed 4 bases at V and 5 bases at J, leaving 4 bases unmatched. Germline V gene data show CDR1 as SGHNT and CDR2 as YYREEE (reference sequence). The PCR contained 60 Vbeta and 13 Jbeta primers. The protocol was immunoSEQ multiplex PCR, while the TCRdb copy is restricted to in-frame clones and leaves out a portion. The table records under 200,000 clones, approximately 79% of them present only once. The rearrangement joins TRBV5-4 to TRBJ1-2, with TRBD1 identical over 8 bases. The sample taken for sequencing was PBMCs. This receptor was taken from a man in his forties in good health and CMV-seropositive. CDR3 DNA: TGTGCCAGCAGCCCGGGGACAGGTTATGGCTACACCTTC. This gives the protein CASSPGTGYGYTF.